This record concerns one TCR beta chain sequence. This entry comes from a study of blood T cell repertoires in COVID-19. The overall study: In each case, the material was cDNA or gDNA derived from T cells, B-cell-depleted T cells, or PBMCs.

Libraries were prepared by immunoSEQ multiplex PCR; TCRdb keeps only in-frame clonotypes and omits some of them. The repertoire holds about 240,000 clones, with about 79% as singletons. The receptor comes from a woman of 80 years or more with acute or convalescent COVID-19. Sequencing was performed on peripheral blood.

The CDR3 loop is CASRRRGNEKLFF. CDR3 nucleotides: TGTGCCAGCCGAAGGAGGGGTAATGAAAAACTGTTTTTT. The chain uses TRBV12-3 or TRBV12-4 and TRBJ1-4, with a tentative D call TRBD1 (5 bases). The CDR3 runs to 13 residues. Between the trimmed V and J ends, which lost 8 bases and 4 bases, there was a span of 11 bases.